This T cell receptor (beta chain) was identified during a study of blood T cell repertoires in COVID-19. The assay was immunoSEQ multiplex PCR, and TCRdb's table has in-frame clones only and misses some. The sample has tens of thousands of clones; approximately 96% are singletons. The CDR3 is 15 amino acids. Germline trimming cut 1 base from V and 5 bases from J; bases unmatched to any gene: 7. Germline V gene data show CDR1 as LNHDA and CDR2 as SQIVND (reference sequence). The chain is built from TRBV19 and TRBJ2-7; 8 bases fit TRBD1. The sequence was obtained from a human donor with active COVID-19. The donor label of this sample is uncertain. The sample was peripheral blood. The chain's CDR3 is CASSIGTGSTNEQYF. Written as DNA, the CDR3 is TGTGCCAGTAGTATAGGGACAGGGTCGACGAACGAGCAGTACTTC.